The rows below give T cell receptor beta chains drawn from one sample of a study of cytomegalovirus exposure and HLA in healthy donors. Produced via immunoSEQ multiplex PCR; TCRdb's table is partial and in-frame only. Among under 200,000 clones listed, about 80% were seen once. The sample comprised PBMCs. The receptor set was obtained from a man between 18 and 29 years old in good health and CMV-seropositive. The conserved cysteine and the conserved F or W are not part of the CDR3 here.

j_call,v_call,cdr3_aa
TRBJ2-3,TRBV7-2,ASSLQTSSTDTQY
TRBJ2-1,TRBV4-3,ASSRGLAYEQF
TRBJ2-2,TRBV5-1,ASSLHRGTGELF
TRBJ1-1,TRBV5-1,ASSPGDRSAEAF
TRBJ2-1,TRBV7-3,ASSSGASGQGVGGEQF
TRBJ2-7,TRBV7-3,ASSPTSGRVSSSYEQY
TRBJ1-2,TRBV7-3,ASSFRDRGPYT
TRBJ2-7,TRBV10-3,AIRGTGRDYEQY
TRBJ2-1,TRBV4-1,ASSPGIYNEQF
TRBJ2-6,TRBV30,AWSRLNVLT
TRBJ1-2,TRBV28,ASSFPVYGYT
TRBJ1-1,TRBV6-5,ASSYNRGARAEAF
TRBJ2-7,TRBV10-2,ASSERSLAQY
TRBJ1-5,TRBV4-2,ASSIGQATNQPQH
TRBJ2-7,TRBV9,ASSSVGQRTYEQY
TRBJ1-1,TRBV27,ASSLSSTAAAF
TRBJ2-7,TRBV5-1,ASRGSGAYEQY
TRBJ1-5,TRBV5-1,ASSPGQLDQPQH
TRBJ2-1,TRBV28,ASSSPSEQF
TRBJ2-5,TRBV5-1,ASSLQGAQETQY
TRBJ1-2,TRBV6-1,ASTPGGTNYGYT
TRBJ2-1,TRBV7-9,ASSPGGSVDEQF
TRBJ1-2,TRBV29-1,SVEDRSPGGYT
TRBJ2-1,TRBV5-4,ASSLVGLGGRGEQF
TRBJ2-7,TRBV27,ASSLIGGAHEQY
TRBJ2-1,TRBV2,ASNVAGGRYEQF